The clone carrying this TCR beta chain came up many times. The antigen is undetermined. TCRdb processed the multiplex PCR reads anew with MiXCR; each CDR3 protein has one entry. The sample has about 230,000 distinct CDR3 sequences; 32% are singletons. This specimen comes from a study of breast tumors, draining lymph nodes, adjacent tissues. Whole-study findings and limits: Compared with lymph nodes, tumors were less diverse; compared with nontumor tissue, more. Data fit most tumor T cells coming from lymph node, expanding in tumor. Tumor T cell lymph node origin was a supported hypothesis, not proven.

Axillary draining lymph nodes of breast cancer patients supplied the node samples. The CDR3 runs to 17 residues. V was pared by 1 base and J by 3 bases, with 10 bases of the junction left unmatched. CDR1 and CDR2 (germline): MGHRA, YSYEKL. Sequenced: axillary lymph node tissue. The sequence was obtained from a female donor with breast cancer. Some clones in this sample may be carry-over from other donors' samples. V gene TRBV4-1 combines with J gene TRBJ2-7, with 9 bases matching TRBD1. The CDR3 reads CASSQVRRGTGFYEQYF. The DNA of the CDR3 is TGCGCCAGCAGCCAAGTACGGCGGGGGACAGGGTTCTACGAGCAGTACTTC.